These T cell receptor beta chains were read from a single sample in a study of T cells in Graves' hyperthyroidism and ophthalmopathy. Each CDR3 protein is one row after TCRdb ran MiXCR on the multiplex PCR reads. The profile shows approximately 740,000 distinct CDR3 sequences, 14% of them singletons. Sequencing was carried out using blood. The receptors derive from a woman aged 18-30 years with Graves' hyperthyroidism. Both conserved end residues are part of each CDR3. The order of the fields is J gene, V gene, CDR3 protein.

j_call: TRBJ2-5; v_call: TRBV3-1; cdr3_aa: CASSRIETQYF
j_call: TRBJ2-7; v_call: TRBV6-2/TRBV6-3; cdr3_aa: CASTKAGRYEQYF
j_call: TRBJ2-7; v_call: TRBV5-5; cdr3_aa: CASSLVVSPGINYEQYF
j_call: TRBJ2-2; v_call: TRBV20-1; cdr3_aa: CSARRLAGGTGELFF
j_call: TRBJ2-5; v_call: TRBV6-2/TRBV6-3; cdr3_aa: CASSPAWQETQYF
j_call: TRBJ1-5; v_call: TRBV6-1; cdr3_aa: CASSPQWGGSNQPQHF
j_call: TRBJ2-5; v_call: TRBV7-2; cdr3_aa: CASSQNARETQYF
j_call: TRBJ2-2; v_call: TRBV9; cdr3_aa: CASSVSPLGTANTGELFF
j_call: TRBJ2-3; v_call: TRBV7-2; cdr3_aa: CASSNDRGRADTQYF
j_call: TRBJ1-5; v_call: TRBV6-6; cdr3_aa: CASSYAGSNQPQHF
j_call: TRBJ2-1; v_call: TRBV28; cdr3_aa: CASSPYPSSYNEQFF
j_call: TRBJ1-1; v_call: TRBV3-1; cdr3_aa: CASSQGTYQAGAFF
j_call: TRBJ2-7; v_call: TRBV4-1; cdr3_aa: CASSQDGPSSGSSYEQYF
j_call: TRBJ2-1; v_call: TRBV7-9; cdr3_aa: CASSKWDSSYNEQFF
j_call: TRBJ2-3; v_call: TRBV30; cdr3_aa: CAWSAALAGGPDTQYF
j_call: TRBJ2-7; v_call: TRBV28; cdr3_aa: CASSLLGASNYEQYF
j_call: TRBJ2-2; v_call: TRBV7-2; cdr3_aa: CASSLTSGTTGELFF
j_call: TRBJ2-1; v_call: TRBV2; cdr3_aa: CASSPTSGSLGEQFF
j_call: TRBJ2-3; v_call: TRBV5-1; cdr3_aa: CASSSGENTDTQYF